Listed here are 20 T cell receptor beta chains from one sample, sequenced in a study of blood T cell repertoires in COVID-19. Produced via immunoSEQ multiplex PCR; TCRdb's table is partial and in-frame only. The data hold under 90,000 clones, with 87% observed a single time. The sample taken for sequencing was peripheral blood. All receptors come from a man between 60 and 75 years old with acute or convalescent COVID-19.

This clone appeared a single time. The V gene is TRBV7-2, the J gene TRBJ1-5; 9 bases map to TRBD1. Trimming removed 5 bases from V and 7 bases from J; junction bases left unmatched: 9. Looked up from germline, CDR1 is SGHTA and CDR2 is FQGNSA. The CDR3 totals 15 residues. CDR3 region: CASSLSGQGIQPQHF. CDR3 nucleotide sequence: TGTGCCAGCAGCCTCTCGGGACAGGGTATCCAGCCCCAGCATTTT.

The rearrangement joins TRBV27 to TRBJ2-5; D possibly corresponds to TRBD1 (5 bases). Germline-derived CDR1 and CDR2 are MNHEY and SMNVEV (reference sequence). This CDR3 region has 16 residues. Trimming left V 4 bases short and J 2 bases short, with 17 bases between. CDR3 loop: CASSWGPKTAQETQYF. The CDR3 DNA follows: TGTGCCAGCAGTTGGGGCCCCAAAACCGCACAAGAGACCCAGTACTTC.

V is TRBV12-5 and J is TRBJ2-3, with 9 bases identical to TRBD2. The CDR3 has 18 amino acids. V was clipped by 0 bases and J by 0 bases; unmatched bases: 7. Per germline, CDR1 LGHNT and CDR2 FRNRAP. The CDR3: CASGLVLSGGLSTDTQYF. CDR3 DNA sequence: TGTGCTAGTGGTTTGGTACTAAGCGGGGGGCTCAGCACAGATACGCAGTATTTT.

The chain carries TRBV18 and TRBJ2-2; D ambiguous. V lost 0 bases, J lost 2 bases, and 4 bases lay in between. The CDR3 covers 14 residues. Germline CDR1 is KGHSH and CDR2 is LQKENI. CDR3 region: CASSPPSNTGELFF. The CDR3 region has the DNA TGTGCCAGCTCACCACCGAGTAACACCGGGGAGCTGTTTTTT.

This clone was picked up one time. V usage is TRBV5-4 and J usage is TRBJ1-2; TRBD1 might be the D (5 bases). The CDR3 spans 15 residues. V was clipped by 0 bases and J by 3 bases, with 12 bases between them. Germline CDR1 and CDR2: SGHNT and YYREEE (reference sequence). Here the CDR3 DNA reads TGTGCCAGCAGCTTGGTAGCGGGAGGGGACTATGGCTACACCTTC. Its protein product is CASSLVAGGDYGYTF.

The CDR3 spells CASTQGSEAFF. DNA for the CDR3: TGTGCCAGCACCCAGGGTTCTGAAGCTTTCTTT. The genes are TRBV12-3 or TRBV12-4 and TRBJ1-1; the D gene is possibly TRBD1 (5 bases). Trimming removed 7 bases at V and 6 bases at J, with 9 bases between. This CDR3 is built from 11 residues.

V gene TRBV7-8 combines with J gene TRBJ1-6, with TRBD1 identical over 8 bases. V lost 5 bases, J lost 5 bases, and 11 bases stayed unmatched. CDR1 is SGHVS, CDR2 FQNEAQ, per germline. The CDR3 is 17 residues long. CDR3 sequence: CASSPRQGKGHNSPLHF. The CDR3 DNA reads as TGTGCCAGCAGCCCGCGACAGGGGAAGGGCCATAATTCACCCCTCCACTTT.

The genes are TRBV4-2 and TRBJ2-5; 7 bases match TRBD1. The CDR3 extends over 15 amino acids. Unmatched junction bases numbered 8, after V lost 4 bases and J lost 3 bases. CDR1 is LGHNA, CDR2 YNFKEQ, per germline. In DNA form, the CDR3 reads TGTGCCAGCAGCCCGGGACAGACAATTAAAGAGACCCAGTACTTC. Encoded protein: CASSPGQTIKETQYF.

This sequence joins TRBV7-2 and TRBJ2-7, with 7 nucleotides matching TRBD2. The CDR3 is 16 amino acids. The V gene's germline CDR1 is SGHTA and CDR2 FQGNSA. Unmatched junction bases numbered 13, after V lost 5 bases and J lost 3 bases. The CDR3 sequence is CASSPLRGPGGYEQYF. The CDR3 DNA reads as TGTGCCAGCAGCCCTTTACGGGGCCCGGGGGGCTACGAGCAGTACTTC.

The V call is TRBV5-8, the J call TRBJ1-3, with 9 bases lining up with TRBD1. The CDR3 contains 14 residues. V gave up 0 bases and J gave up 6 bases; unmatched junction bases: 1. Germline assignment: CDR1 SGHTS and CDR2 YDEGEE. The CDR3 nucleotides are TGTGCCAGCAGCTTGGTACAGGGGGCAAACACCATATATTTT. Its protein is CASSLVQGANTIYF.

The V gene is TRBV5-6, the J gene TRBJ2-3; 7 positions match TRBD2. J lost 0 bases, V lost 4 bases, and 5 bases had no gene match. Germline V lookup: CDR1 SGHDT, CDR2 YYEEEE. The CDR3 is made up of 15 amino acids. The CDR3 region has the DNA TGTGCCAGCAGCCCCCTAGCGGCGAGCACAGATACGCAGTATTTT. Protein: CASSPLAASTDTQYF.

V gene TRBV5-8 combines with J gene TRBJ1-5; no reliable D call. The CDR3 contains 13 residues. Germline CDR1 SGHTS, CDR2 YDEGEE. V lost 3 bases and J 6 bases, leaving 10 bases between the germline ends. The CDR3 coding sequence is TGTGCCAGCAGCTCTGTAGGGAGTCAGCCCCAGCATTTT. Translated, it gives CASSSVGSQPQHF.

The gene calls are TRBV27 and TRBJ2-7, with D perhaps matching TRBD1 (6 bases). CDR1 MNHEY and CDR2 SMNVEV come from the germline V gene (reference sequence). CDR3 size: 15 residues. Trimming took off 2 bases at V and 5 bases at J, with 16 bases between the two ends. The CDR3 DNA is TGTGCCAGCAGTTTACTGGGGACAAAGGGGAACGAGCAGTACTTC. It encodes CASSLLGTKGNEQYF.

Only one count was recorded for this clone. This chain uses TRBV2 with TRBJ2-4; 15 positions agree with TRBD2. The CDR3 length is 17 residues. Germline CDR1 reads SNHLY; CDR2 reads FYNNEI. J lost 7 bases, V lost 6 bases, and 10 bases had no gene match. CDR3 in DNA: TGTGCCAGCAGCCCAAGGACTAGCGGGGGGGCCACGAACATTCAGTACTTC. Its translation: CASSPRTSGGATNIQYF.

The rearrangement links TRBV19 to TRBJ1-2; D not resolved. The CDR3 loop spans 12 amino acids. The V end lost 5 bases, the J end lost 7 bases, and 11 bases lay between the germline ends. CDR1 is LNHDA and CDR2 is SQIVND in the germline V gene (reference sequence). The CDR3 loop reads CASSPLGGGYTF. CDR3 DNA sequence: TGTGCCAGTAGTCCCCTGGGAGGTGGCTACACCTTC.

The CDR3 sequence is CSASQGNTEAFF. In DNA, the CDR3 is TGCAGTGCTAGTCAGGGGAACACTGAAGCTTTCTTT. The chain recombines TRBV20-1 with TRBJ1-1, with D perhaps TRBD1 (5 bases). CDR1 and CDR2 (germline): DFQATT, SNEGSKA (reference sequence). V lost 3 bases to trimming and J lost 1 base, with 6 bases between them. The CDR3 has 12 residues.

The chain has TRBV6-2 or TRBV6-3 and TRBJ2-7; TRBD1 might be the D (5 bases). The germline V gene has CDR1 MNHEY and CDR2 SVGEGT. Between the trimmed V and J ends, which lost 2 bases and 6 bases, there was a span of 11 bases. The CDR3 consists of 13 residues. The CDR3 region is CASSYVRASEQYF. CDR3 coding DNA: TGTGCCAGCAGTTACGTCAGGGCCTCCGAGCAGTACTTC.

The CDR3 sequence: CASSSLRSNQPQHF. CDR3 DNA: TGTGCCAGCAGTTCCCTTCGGAGCAATCAGCCCCAGCATTTT. This sequence joins TRBV6-5 and TRBJ1-5; D is ambiguous. The CDR3 is 14 amino acids. The V gene lost 4 bases and the J gene lost 1 base, with 8 bases spanning the gap. Germline CDR1 reads MNHEY; CDR2 reads SVGAGI.

The chain uses TRBV5-6 and TRBJ1-1, with a possible D match to TRBD1 (6 bases). Germline values: CDR1 SGHDT, CDR2 YYEEEE. The ends were cut back, 3 bases at V and 2 bases at J, with 11 bases in the middle. The CDR3 loop spans 14 amino acids. The CDR3 loop reads CASSWGLSNTEAFF. Here the CDR3 DNA reads TGTGCCAGCAGCTGGGGGCTCTCAAACACTGAAGCTTTCTTT.

The CDR3 bases are TGCGCCAGCAGCCCGACCACAGGGTTGAACTATGGCTACACCTTC. Protein: CASSPTTGLNYGYTF. The gene calls are TRBV5-1 and TRBJ1-2, with a weak D call TRBD1 (6 bases). The V end lost 4 bases, the J end lost 2 bases, and 15 bases lay between the germline ends. This CDR3 is 15 amino acids long. Germline loops: CDR1 SGHRS, CDR2 YFSETQ.